This T cell receptor beta chain stems from a study of early T cells in non-severe SARS-CoV-2 infection. V lost 5 bases and J lost 11, with 22 bases in between. There are 15 residues in the CDR3. CDR1 is SGHNT and CDR2 is YENEEA in the germline V gene. Attachment of unique molecular identifiers to individual cDNA molecules was performed. TCRdb reprocessed the 5' RACE reads via MiXCR and lists one record per CDR3 protein. This table has tens of thousands of distinct CDR3 sequences, roughly a tenth appearing once. The sample taken for sequencing was whole blood. The clonotype was recovered from an adult who was a healthcare worker with PCR-confirmed SARS-CoV-2 infection or an uninfected control (not recorded which). V is TRBV11-3 and J is TRBJ1-5; D possibly corresponds to TRBD1 (5 bases). The CDR3 here is CASSTLQGEQSAQHF. In DNA form, the CDR3 reads TGTGCCAGCAGCACCCTCCAGGGAGAGCAATCAGCCCAGCATTTT.